This passage covers 3 T cell receptor beta chains from one sample sequenced in a study of T cell changes during pregnancy in multiple sclerosis. Here immunoSEQ multiplex PCR was the method, and the copy in TCRdb shows in-frame clones only, minus some. The sample has 70,000 to 95,000 clones; approximately 89% are singletons. This sample comprised peripheral blood, obtained before pregnancy. These receptors were taken from a female donor with multiple sclerosis, enrolled in a pregnancy study.

J is TRBJ1-2 and V is TRBV9; no clear D. Trimming removed 0 bases at V and 4 bases at J, with 10 bases between. This CDR3 region has 14 residues. Germline assignment: CDR1 SGDLS and CDR2 YYNGEE. CDR3 sequence: CASSVVPEGYGYTF. The CDR3 bases are TGTGCCAGCAGCGTAGTACCGGAGGGCTATGGCTACACCTTC.

The chain joins TRBV28 to TRBJ1-2; D remains unclear. Trimming left V 1 base short and J 5 bases short, with 11 bases between. Germline values: CDR1 MDHEN, CDR2 SYDVKM. The CDR3 runs to 14 residues. The CDR3 loop is CASSLSSVPYGYTF. CDR3 nucleotides: TGTGCCAGCAGTTTATCCTCAGTTCCTTATGGCTACACCTTC.

The chain links TRBV5-1 to TRBJ1-6; TRBD1 aligns across 7 bases. The CDR3 consists of 14 residues. V gave up 9 bases and J gave up 10 bases; unmatched junction bases: 13. Germline V gene lookup returns CDR1 SGHRS and CDR2 YFSETQ. The DNA for the CDR3 is TGCGCCACCCAAACAGGGGAGCCCGGCTCACCCCTCCACTTT. Amino acid sequence: CATQTGEPGSPLHF.